The clone carrying this T cell receptor (beta chain) was detected a few times. Its cognate antigen is unknown. Primed by a sample-barcoded 5' primer and a J-beta primer mix, a second PCR proceeded for 7 to 11 cycles. All cDNA molecules were each tagged by a template-switch adaptor with 12 random nucleotides. One entry per CDR3 protein, called by TCRdb with MiXCR from the 5' RACE reads. The table lists about 970,000 distinct CDR3 sequences, just over 50% of them singletons, with about a fifth in the top ten. The entry originates in a study of blood T cells in healthy people across ages. On the study more broadly: Template switching retrieved approximately one barcoded beta molecule for each two T cells. General observations from the study: Across the age range, TCR beta diversity per million T cells fell in a roughly linear way. Total diversity from one million sequenced T cells was likely underestimated.

This CDR3 is built from 15 residues. Germline V lookup: CDR1 LGHDT, CDR2 YNNKEL (reference sequence). V lost 0 bases and J 4 bases, leaving 12 bases between the germline ends. The rearrangement links TRBV3-1 to TRBJ2-5; a weak D match, TRBD1 (5 bases). Sequenced: blood. The TCR originated in a woman in her sixties or seventies in good health. The CDR3 DNA sequence: TGTGCCAGCAGCCAAGATGGGGCGCAGGTAGAGACCCAGTACTTC. It codes for CASSQDGAQVETQYF.